The next 4 T cell receptor beta chains were all read from a single sample in a study of T cell responses to AZD1222 COVID-19 vaccine. Generated by immunoSEQ multiplex PCR, the TCRdb table keeps only in-frame clones and is missing some. The table includes around 120,000 clones, roughly 84% detected once. The sample consisted of peripheral blood, taken on day 0 of AZD1222 vaccination. All receptors derive from an adult in good health.

The chain recombines TRBV18 with TRBJ2-7, with 10 positions matching TRBD1. Germline V gives CDR1 KGHSH, CDR2 LQKENI. The CDR3 loop spans 15 amino acids. The V and J ends lost 2 bases and 4 bases, in that order; junction bases with no gene match: 5. The CDR3 here is CASSPAPGQGYEQYF. The CDR3 region has the DNA TGTGCCAGCTCACCAGCCCCGGGACAGGGGTACGAGCAGTACTTC.

The CDR3 loop is CASRWGADGYTF. The DNA of the CDR3 is TGTGCCAGCAGGTGGGGGGCGGATGGCTACACCTTC. The chain joins TRBV25-1 to TRBJ1-2; maybe TRBD1 (6 bases). The CDR3 runs to 12 residues. Looked up from germline, CDR1 is MGHDK and CDR2 is SYGVNS. V was cut by 6 bases and J by 6 bases, with 11 bases left in between.

This clone was seen a few times. V usage is TRBV14 and J usage is TRBJ1-2; the D gene is possibly TRBD1 (5 bases). CDR1 is SGHDN and CDR2 is FVKESK in the germline V gene. Trimming cost V 4 bases and J 4 bases, with 10 bases left between them. The CDR3 is made up of 13 amino acids. CDR3 in DNA: TGTGCCAGCAGCCCCCGGGACCCCTATGGCTACACCTTC. Its protein is CASSPRDPYGYTF.

The chain joins TRBV3-1 (or the pseudogene TRBV3-2) to TRBJ1-2; D remains ambiguous. Looked up from germline, CDR1 is LGHDT and CDR2 is YNNKEL (reference sequence). CDR3 length: 14 amino acids. V lost 1 base and J lost 4, with 10 bases in between. DNA for the CDR3: TGTGCCAGCAGCCAAGTCCTCAGAACCTATGGCTACACCTTC. Translation gives CASSQVLRTYGYTF.